The 29 T cell receptor beta chains reported below all come from one sample, sequenced in a study of T cells after yellow fever vaccination. TCRdb recomputed calls from the 5' RACE reads with MiXCR, one row per CDR3 protein. The table includes roughly 500,000 distinct CDR3 sequences, roughly 19% detected once. Here the sequenced sample was PBMCs, taken 15 days after the yellow fever booster vaccination. The receptors were gathered from a man aged 30 to 39 who received the YFV17D yellow fever vaccine.

V is TRBV29-1 and J is TRBJ2-5; 7 positions agree with TRBD1. Germline CDR1 reads SQVTM; CDR2 reads ANQGSEA. The CDR3 runs to 13 residues. V shed 7 bases, J shed 7 bases, and the junction held 12 bases outside the gene matches. CDR3 amino acids: CSADGQVLPTQYF. In nucleotides, the CDR3 is TGCAGCGCCGACGGACAGGTCCTTCCGACCCAGTACTTC.

This clonotype was seen a few times. V gene TRBV29-1 combines with J gene TRBJ1-4; D not certain. V lost 5 bases and J 2 bases, leaving 9 bases between the germline ends. Per the germline V gene, CDR1 is SQVTM and CDR2 is ANQGSEA. This CDR3 contains 13 residues. The CDR3 spells CSVHRLTNEKLFF. The CDR3, as DNA: TGCAGCGTTCACCGGCTCACTAATGAAAAACTGTTTTTT. Drawing the rest from reference TRBV29-1 and TRBJ1-4, the complete variable domain is SAVISQKPSRDICQRGTSLTIQCQVDSQVTMMFWYRQQPGQSLTLIATANQGSEATYESGFVIDKFPISRPNLTFSTLTVSNMSPEDSSIYLCSVHRLTNEKLFFGSGTQLSVL.

The chain links TRBV20-1 to TRBJ2-3; 13 positions match TRBD2. This CDR3 is 18 amino acids long. From germline, CDR1 is DFQATT and CDR2 SNEGSKA (reference sequence). V lost 5 bases to trimming and J lost 4 bases; unmatched junction nucleotides: 15. The CDR3 protein is CSAPNTSGRVVGSDTQYF. CDR3 DNA: TGCAGTGCTCCAAATACTAGCGGGAGGGTCGTTGGCTCAGATACGCAGTATTTT.

This clonotype was observed a handful of times. The J gene is TRBJ2-7, the V gene TRBV7-2, with 9 positions matching TRBD2. The CDR3 length is 14 residues. Germline V lookup: CDR1 SGHTA, CDR2 FQGNSA. The J segment lost 5 bases and the V segment lost 4 bases, leaving 6 bases of the junction unmatched. The CDR3 nucleotides read TGTGCCAGCAGCTCTAGCGGGAATTCCCACGAGCAGTACTTC. The encoded protein is CASSSSGNSHEQYF.

This chain joins TRBV7-6 and TRBJ2-7; D possibly corresponds to TRBD2 (6 bases). CDR1 is SGHVS and CDR2 is FNYEAQ in the germline V gene. V lost 5 bases to trimming and J lost 3 bases, with 11 bases between them. The CDR3 is 13 residues long. CDR3 sequence (DNA): TGTGCCAGCAGCCCATGGGGGGACTACGAGCAGTACTTC. Amino acid sequence: CASSPWGDYEQYF.

Ten or more counts support this clonotype. V usage is TRBV4-3 and J usage is TRBJ1-5; no definite D call. V lost 0 bases and J 0 bases, leaving 12 bases between the germline ends. The CDR3 sequence is 17 residues long. CDR1 LGHNA and CDR2 YSLEER come from the germline V gene. In nucleotides, the CDR3 is TGCGCCAGCAGCCAAGATCCCCAAGGATATAGCAATCAGCCCCAGCATTTT. Translation: CASSQDPQGYSNQPQHF.

This chain joins TRBV6-1 and TRBJ2-1; 11 bases are a match to TRBD2. Unmatched junction bases numbered 9, after V lost 3 bases and J lost 8 bases. The CDR3 contains 16 residues. Germline V lookup: CDR1 MNHNS, CDR2 SASEGT. CDR3 DNA: TGTGCCAGCAGTGACCCCGGGGCTAGCGGGAGGTATGAGCAGTTCTTC. Its protein is CASSDPGASGRYEQFF.

This clonotype appeared a few times. V is TRBV7-2 and J is TRBJ2-5, with 11 bases aligning to TRBD1. The germline gives CDR1 SGHTA, CDR2 FQGNSA. The V gene end was trimmed by 4 bases and the J gene end by 4 bases; junction bases not matched to a gene: 5. The CDR3 has 15 residues. Here the CDR3 DNA reads TGTGCCAGCAGCTGGCAGGACAGGGGGCGAGAGACCCAGTACTTC. It encodes CASSWQDRGRETQYF.

This clonotype was observed a handful of times. The rearrangement joins TRBV29-1 to TRBJ2-5; D ambiguous. The CDR3 consists of 12 residues. Trimming stripped 5 bases from V and 2 bases from J, with 9 bases between. Per germline, CDR1 SQVTM and CDR2 ANQGSEA. In DNA form, the CDR3 reads TGCAGCGTTCCCAGAAGTCAAGAGACCCAGTACTTC. This codes for CSVPRSQETQYF.

This clonotype was picked up a small number of times. V gene TRBV28 combines with J gene TRBJ2-1; TRBD2 is a possible D gene (6 bases). This CDR3 contains 15 residues. V was shortened by 5 bases and J by 4 bases, with 15 bases between the two germline ends. Germline CDR1 and CDR2: MDHEN and SYDVKM. The CDR3 DNA follows: TGTGCCAGCAGTAGTAGCGGAGGGGCTTACAATGAGCAGTTCTTC. Translation: CASSSSGGAYNEQFF. Looking up the rest from reference TRBV28 and TRBJ2-1 gives the full variable domain: DVKVTQSSRYLVKRTGEKVFLECVQDMDHENMFWYRQDPGLGLRLIYFSYDVKMKEKGDIPEGYSVSREKKERFSLILESASTNQTSMYLCASSSSGGAYNEQFFGPGTRLTVL.

There are many counts of this clonotype. This chain uses TRBV20-1 with TRBJ2-3, with 12 bases that match TRBD2. CDR3 length equals 16 residues. V was clipped by 4 bases and J by 3 bases; unmatched bases: 8. CDR1 is DFQATT and CDR2 is SNEGSKA in the germline V gene (reference sequence). CDR3 coding DNA: TGCAGTGCTATTAGCCGGACTAGCGGGGCAACAGATACGCAGTATTTT. Protein: CSAISRTSGATDTQYF.

V is TRBV28 and J is TRBJ1-3, with D perhaps TRBD1 (5 bases). The CDR3 spans 16 residues. The germline gives CDR1 MDHEN, CDR2 SYDVKM. V was shortened by 3 bases and J by 4 bases, with 16 bases between the two germline ends. CDR3 sequence reads: CASSFGSAGLGNTIYF. The CDR3 DNA follows: TGTGCCAGCAGTTTCGGATCGGCAGGGCTCGGAAACACCATATATTTT.

The chain couples TRBV7-2 to TRBJ2-3; a weak D match, TRBD2 (5 bases). This CDR3 comprises 16 residues. Trimming took 5 bases from V and 5 from J, leaving 20 bases between them. The germline V gene has CDR1 SGHTA and CDR2 FQGNSA. CDR3 sequence reads: CASSPVPGSGGDTQYF. The CDR3 nucleotides read TGTGCCAGCAGCCCAGTACCCGGCAGTGGAGGAGATACGCAGTATTTT.

The chain carries TRBV7-2 and TRBJ2-3; D is perhaps TRBD1 (5 bases). V lost 5 bases and J 5 bases, leaving 23 bases between the germline ends. Germline assignment: CDR1 SGHTA and CDR2 FQGNSA. The CDR3 totals 17 residues. CDR3 in amino acids: CASSQLPVGLAGDTQYF. Written as DNA, the CDR3 is TGTGCCAGCAGCCAACTTCCCGTGGGGCTCGCAGGAGATACGCAGTATTTT. The full variable domain, in which reference TRBV7-2 and TRBJ2-3 provide the parts outside the CDR3, is GAGVSQSPSNKVTEKGKDVELRCDPISGHTALYWYRQSLGQGLEFLIYFQGNSAPDKSGLPSDRFSAERTGGSVSTLTIQRTQQEDSAVYLCASSQLPVGLAGDTQYFGPGTRLTVL.

This clonotype came up a few times. V and J are TRBV29-1 and TRBJ2-1; 8 nucleotides agree with TRBD1. The CDR3 length is 13 residues. Germline V gives CDR1 SQVTM, CDR2 ANQGSEA. J lost 3 bases, V lost 7 bases, and 5 bases had no gene match. The DNA for the CDR3 is TGCAGCGCCCGACAGGGGAGCTACAATGAGCAGTTCTTC. This translates into CSARQGSYNEQFF.

This chain links TRBV5-4 with TRBJ2-7; 10 bases agree with TRBD2. This CDR3 is 11 amino acids long. V trimming: 10 bases; J trimming: 8 bases; junction bases outside the gene matches: 6. Germline CDR1 SGHNT, CDR2 YYREEE (reference sequence). The CDR3 reads CAASGSGKQYF. DNA for the CDR3: TGTGCCGCTAGCGGGAGTGGTAAGCAGTACTTC.

This clonotype was seen a single time. The chain links TRBV5-1 to TRBJ2-1, with a weak D call TRBD2 (5 bases). V was cut by 0 bases and J by 1 base, with 8 bases left in between. The CDR3 contains 15 residues. CDR1 SGHRS and CDR2 YFSETQ come from the germline V gene. CDR3 coding DNA: TGCGCCAGCAGCTTGGACGGGGAATCCTACAATGAGCAGTTCTTC. It encodes CASSLDGESYNEQFF.

This chain joins TRBV12-3 or TRBV12-4 and TRBJ2-7; TRBD1 aligns across 7 bases. V lost 6 bases and J lost 6; bases outside the gene matches: 5. CDR3 length: 12 amino acids. CDR3 in amino acids: CASSKQGFEQYF. CDR3 in DNA: TGTGCCAGCAGCAAACAGGGGTTCGAGCAGTACTTC.

CDR3 nucleotides: TGCAGTGCTGACGACAGGGCAAAGTGGGAGCAGTACTTC. Protein sequence: CSADDRAKWEQYF. The gene calls are TRBV20-1 and TRBJ2-7, with 7 bases fitting TRBD1. The CDR3 spans 13 residues. J lost 7 bases, V lost 5 bases, and 11 bases had no gene match. The germline gives CDR1 DFQATT, CDR2 SNEGSKA (reference sequence).

The chain is built from TRBV29-1 and TRBJ2-7; D gene uncertain. Trimming removed 6 bases from V and 3 bases from J, with 9 bases in between. Germline V gives CDR1 SQVTM, CDR2 ANQGSEA. CDR3 length: 11 amino acids. In nucleotides, the CDR3 is TGCAGCGTCGGAACCCACTACGAGCAGTACTTC. This translates into CSVGTHYEQYF.

J is TRBJ2-5 and V is TRBV5-5; 12 bases are a match to TRBD2. This CDR3 is built from 17 residues. Germline V gives CDR1 SGHKS, CDR2 YYEKEE (reference sequence). After removal of 0 bases from V and 5 bases from J, the junction contained 8 bases not matched to a gene. CDR3 region: CASSLGLAGGFGETQYF. CDR3 coding DNA: TGTGCCAGCAGCTTGGGGCTAGCGGGAGGGTTCGGTGAGACCCAGTACTTC.

The CDR3 is CASSVDDGGANEKLFF. The DNA of the CDR3 is TGTGCCAGCAGCGTAGATGACGGGGGTGCTAATGAAAAACTGTTTTTT. V is TRBV9 and J is TRBJ1-4, with TRBD1 as a possible D gene (5 bases). V was clipped by 0 bases and J by 3 bases, with 12 bases between them. The CDR3 runs 16 residues. Germline V gene data show CDR1 as SGDLS and CDR2 as YYNGEE.

The DNA of the CDR3 is TGTGCCAGCAGCGCTCCGTCGGGGGGCACCGGGGAGCTGTTTTTT. Amino acids: CASSAPSGGTGELFF. J is TRBJ2-2 and V is TRBV9; TRBD2 matches at 7 bases. Germline-derived CDR1 and CDR2 are SGDLS and YYNGEE. This CDR3 is built from 15 residues. J lost 4 bases, V lost 3 bases, and 6 bases had no gene match.

This clonotype occurred many times. The rearrangement uses TRBV9 and TRBJ1-1, with a tentative D call TRBD1 (5 bases). From germline, CDR1 is SGDLS and CDR2 YYNGEE. V lost 2 bases and J 5 bases, leaving 13 bases between the germline ends. The length of the CDR3 is 14 residues. The CDR3 nucleotides are TGTGCCAGCAGCGTTGGGTTGGAGGGGACTGAAGCTTTCTTT. It is translated as CASSVGLEGTEAFF.

The rearrangement joins TRBV5-1 to TRBJ1-1; D unresolved. From germline, CDR1 is SGHRS and CDR2 YFSETQ. Trimming removed 4 bases from V and 4 bases from J, with 11 bases in between. This CDR3 has 13 amino acids. The CDR3 protein is CASSEWGTTEAFF. CDR3 sequence (DNA): TGCGCCAGCAGCGAGTGGGGAACCACTGAAGCTTTCTTT.

V usage is TRBV7-2 and J usage is TRBJ2-1; 7 bases are shared with TRBD2. The CDR3 has 17 amino acids. V shed 4 bases, J shed 0 bases, and the junction held 9 bases outside the gene matches. Looked up from germline, CDR1 is SGHTA and CDR2 is FQGNSA. The CDR3 reads CASSSLRLASSYNEQFF. Written as DNA, the CDR3 is TGTGCCAGCAGCTCATTGAGACTAGCCAGCTCCTACAATGAGCAGTTCTTC.

In this sample, this clonotype turned up a few times. The V gene is TRBV20-1, the J gene TRBJ2-7, with a tentative D call TRBD2 (6 bases). Trimming stripped 7 bases from V and 1 base from J, with 17 bases between. The germline V gene has CDR1 DFQATT and CDR2 SNEGSKA (reference sequence). This CDR3 is built from 14 residues. The CDR3 DNA sequence: TGCAGTGGTAGCGCCGGGACTCCGTCCTACGAGCAGTACTTC. This encodes CSGSAGTPSYEQYF.

This clonotype has a handful of counts. This chain links TRBV9 with TRBJ2-2, with D possibly TRBD2 on 5 matching bases. The germline V gene has CDR1 SGDLS and CDR2 YYNGEE. The CDR3 totals 14 residues. Trimming left V 2 bases short and J 5 bases short, with 10 bases between. CDR3 sequence: CASSVFPGTGELFF. DNA of the CDR3: TGTGCCAGCAGCGTGTTCCCGGGGACCGGGGAGCTGTTTTTT.

This clonotype has only one observation. The chain joins TRBV20-1 to TRBJ1-4, with D uncertain. Trimming took off 4 bases at V and 5 bases at J, with 5 bases between the two ends. This CDR3 is built from 11 residues. CDR1 DFQATT and CDR2 SNEGSKA come from the germline V gene (reference sequence). The CDR3 sequence is CSAIINEKLFF. In DNA, the CDR3 is TGCAGTGCTATTATAAATGAAAAACTGTTTTTT.